Below are 15 T cell receptor beta chains sequenced from a single sample in a study of T cell changes during pregnancy in multiple sclerosis. The repertoire was sequenced with immunoSEQ multiplex PCR; TCRdb's copy has only in-frame clones and lacks some. Among more than 35,000 clones listed, around 92% were seen once. The material sequenced was CD4+ T cells from peripheral blood mononuclear cells, taken in the third trimester of pregnancy. The receptors shown here come from a female donor in good health, enrolled as a control in a pregnancy study.

The chain is built from TRBV18 and TRBJ1-2, with D maybe TRBD1 (6 bases). The CDR3 runs to 16 residues. Trimming removed 3 bases from V and 6 bases from J, with 20 bases in between. Looked up from germline, CDR1 is KGHSH and CDR2 is LQKENI. The CDR3 sequence: CASSPIGVDHRDGYTF. The CDR3, as DNA: TGTGCCAGCTCACCGATCGGTGTGGACCACAGGGATGGCTACACCTTC.

The gene calls are TRBV30 and TRBJ1-2, with D tentatively TRBD1 (5 bases). This CDR3 comprises 10 residues. V was cut by 5 bases and J by 8 bases, with 9 bases left in between. CDR1 and CDR2 from the germline V gene are GTSNPN and SVGIG (reference sequence). For the CDR3, the DNA is TGTGCCTGGGGGACTTGGGGCTACACCTTC. Encoded protein: CAWGTWGYTF. Looking up the rest from reference TRBV30 and TRBJ1-2 gives the full variable domain: SQTIHQWPATLVQPVGSPLSLECTVEGTSNPNLYWYRQAAGRGLQLLFYSVGIGQISSEVPQNLSASRPQDRQFILSSKKLLLSDSGFYLCAWGTWGYTFGSGTRLTVV.

The chain uses TRBV7-2 and TRBJ1-1; possible D gene TRBD1, 6 bases. The V gene lost 5 bases and the J gene lost 2 bases, with 12 bases spanning the gap. The CDR3 is made up of 14 amino acids. CDR1 and CDR2 (germline): SGHTA, FQGNSA. This CDR3 reads CASSPDRPNTEAFF. CDR3 DNA: TGTGCCAGCAGCCCGGACAGACCAAACACTGAAGCTTTCTTT.

CDR3 DNA: TGCGCCAGCAGCCAAGGCGTGACAGGGGGCAGGAACACCATATATTTT. This translates into CASSQGVTGGRNTIYF. The V gene is TRBV4-3, the J gene TRBJ1-3; 10 bases align to TRBD1. The V and J ends lost 1 base and 7 bases, in that order; junction bases with no gene match: 7. CDR1 is LGHNA and CDR2 is YSLEER in the germline V gene. There are 16 residues in the CDR3.

This CDR3 reads CASSPIGTGIYGYTF. The CDR3 bases are TGTGCCAGCAGCCCCATCGGGACAGGCATCTATGGCTACACCTTC. The chain uses TRBV7-2 and TRBJ1-2; 8 nucleotides align to TRBD1. The length of the CDR3 is 15 residues. Germline CDR1 SGHTA, CDR2 FQGNSA. V lost 5 bases and J lost 4; bases outside the gene matches: 9.

The chain uses TRBV11-2 and TRBJ1-1; no definite D call. Per germline, CDR1 SGHAT and CDR2 FQNNGV. The CDR3 is 12 amino acids. V dropped 3 bases and J dropped 4 bases, with 6 bases sitting between them. CDR3 region: CASSFIGTEAFF. The CDR3 DNA sequence: TGTGCCAGCAGCTTCATCGGCACTGAAGCTTTCTTT.

The chain joins TRBV7-2 to TRBJ2-2; D possibly corresponds to TRBD2 (5 bases). This CDR3 is 19 amino acids long. The germline V gene has CDR1 SGHTA and CDR2 FQGNSA. V shed 2 bases and J shed 6 bases, with 25 bases lying between them. CDR3 amino acids: CASSLSGIPSGFGSGELFF. The CDR3 DNA sequence: TGTGCCAGCAGCTTATCGGGGATCCCAAGTGGGTTTGGGTCCGGGGAGCTGTTTTTT.

This chain links TRBV9 with TRBJ2-7, with 7 bases fitting TRBD1. CDR1 is SGDLS and CDR2 is YYNGEE in the germline V gene. The V segment lost 3 bases and the J segment 4 bases; nucleotides outside the gene matches: 7. The CDR3 length is 14 residues. The CDR3 nucleotides read TGTGCCAGCAGCGGAACGGGACAGACGTACGAGCAGTACTTC. Encoded protein: CASSGTGQTYEQYF.

This rearrangement joins TRBV7-9 to TRBJ1-2; D possibly corresponds to TRBD1 (5 bases). The germline gives CDR1 SEHNR, CDR2 FQNEAQ (reference sequence). The CDR3 consists of 15 residues. Deletions cut 1 base from V and 5 bases from J, with 14 bases between. The CDR3 loop is CASSLEVSTAYGYTF. CDR3 in DNA: TGTGCCAGCAGCTTAGAAGTTTCGACAGCTTATGGCTACACCTTC.

The chain recombines TRBV6-1 with TRBJ2-2; no firm D call. The CDR3 has 14 amino acids. Germline loops: CDR1 MNHNS, CDR2 SASEGT. The germline V and J ends were trimmed by 6 bases and 1 base, with 9 bases remaining between them. The CDR3 bases are TGTGCCAGCAGCCTAAATTTGAACACCGGGGAGCTGTTTTTT. Its translation is CASSLNLNTGELFF.

This chain joins TRBV28 and TRBJ2-7; D gene uncertain. The CDR3 totals 13 residues. Germline lookup yields CDR1 MDHEN and CDR2 SYDVKM. Trimming cost V 6 bases and J 0 bases, with 9 bases left between them. In DNA form, the CDR3 reads TGTGCCAGCAGCTACGCCGACTCCTACGAGCAGTACTTC. It yields the protein CASSYADSYEQYF.

This clone was observed a single time. The chain carries TRBV18 and TRBJ2-7; D gene unclear. This CDR3 has 13 amino acids. Trimming removed 2 bases from V and 3 bases from J, with 8 bases in between. Germline CDR1 reads KGHSH; CDR2 reads LQKENI. CDR3 coding DNA: TGTGCCAGCTCACCAGGCAGGAACTACGAGCAGTACTTC. The encoded protein is CASSPGRNYEQYF.

The rearrangement links TRBV5-4 to TRBJ1-4, with 9 bases aligning to TRBD1. In germline, CDR1 is SGHNT, CDR2 YYREEE (reference sequence). The trim removed 4 bases at V and 1 base at J, leaving 5 bases unmatched. This CDR3 contains 16 residues. CDR3 in DNA: TGTGCCAGCAGCCCGAACAGGGGGCGAACTAATGAAAAACTGTTTTTT. This codes for CASSPNRGRTNEKLFF.

The CDR3 DNA reads TGTGCCAGCAGCCCCCGAGACAGGGGAGACTATGGCTACACCTTC. This gives the protein CASSPRDRGDYGYTF. V usage is TRBV7-9 and J usage is TRBJ1-2; 8 nucleotides agree with TRBD1. Trimming took 5 bases from V and 3 from J; bases not matched to a gene: 8. The CDR3 runs 15 residues. The V gene's germline CDR1 is SEHNR and CDR2 FQNEAQ (reference sequence).

J is TRBJ1-2 and V is TRBV19; D is uncertain. Germline V gene lookup returns CDR1 LNHDA and CDR2 SQIVND (reference sequence). V gave up 6 bases and J gave up 10 bases, with 15 bases separating them. The CDR3 loop spans 12 amino acids. The CDR3 coding sequence is TGTGCCAGTAGGCTGGAGGGAAGGGACTACACCTTC. Residues: CASRLEGRDYTF.